Listed below are T cell receptor beta chains from one sample, sequenced in a study of type 1 regulatory T cells. Their antigens remain unidentified. MiXCR, applied by TCRdb to the reads, yields one record per CDR3 protein. The sample holds about 24,000 distinct CDR3 sequences; just under 75% are singletons and the top ten take roughly 14%. The sample was cultured T cells, either the whole culture or a sorted T cell fraction (not recorded which). These receptors were taken from a human donor in good health. The CDR3 runs from the conserved cysteine through the conserved F or W. The D gene is left open where the match is weak. Not all rows give a size; the values are once, few, many and, for expanded clones, a class.

>.|TRBV3-1|TRBJ2-2|.
TGTGCCAGCAGCCAATTTGGCAGGGCCCCATCCGGGGAGCTGTTTTTT
CASSQFGRAPSGELFF
>.|TRBV28|TRBJ2-7|.
TGTGCCAGCAGTTTAACTAGCCCAAGGGAGCAGTACTTC
CASSLTSPREQYF
>.|TRBV27|TRBJ1-5|.
TGTGCCAGCAAAACGGCGGTGGATCAGCCCCAGCATTTT
CASKTAVDQPQHF
>.|TRBV7-8|TRBJ2-5|TRBD2
TGTGCCAGCACCAAACTAGCTCGCGGCGGGGGGCGTGAGACCCAGTACTTC
CASTKLARGGGRETQYF
>.|TRBV20-1|TRBJ2-3|TRBD2
TGCAGTGCTAGAGATAGCGGGGGGGCAACAGATACGCAGTATTTT
CSARDSGGATDTQYF
>few|TRBV2|TRBJ2-7|TRBD2
TGTGCCAGCAGTGAGACTGAGCGGGGGGGAGGCGAGCAGTACTTC
CASSETERGGGEQYF
>.|TRBV12-3/TRBV12-4|TRBJ1-1|.
TGTGCCAGCAGTTCCTGGGGGGTTCTCACTGAAGCTTTCTTT
CASSSWGVLTEAFF
>.|TRBV6-6|TRBJ1-2|.
TGTGCCAGCAGCGGGGGAGATAACAGTTATGGCTACACCTTC
CASSGGDNSYGYTF
>.|TRBV7-6|TRBJ1-6|TRBD1
TGTGCCAGCAGCTTACGGACAGGGAGGGATAATTCACCCCTCCACTTT
CASSLRTGRDNSPLHF
>.|TRBV7-9|TRBJ2-3|.
TGTGCCAGCAATCCTAGCACAGATACGCAGTATTTT
CASNPSTDTQYF
>.|TRBV4-3|TRBJ2-1|.
TGCGCCAGCAGCCAAGAGTCGGGGGAGCAGTTCTTC
CASSQESGEQFF
>.|TRBV6-1|TRBJ1-5|.
TGTGCCAGCGACGAGCAAGGAGCTTTAGCAATCAAGTCCCAGCATTTT
CASDEQGALAIKSQHF
>.|TRBV2|TRBJ2-3|.
TGTGCCAGCACCGGGATCCACACAGATACGCAGTATTTT
CASTGIHTDTQYF
>.|TRBV20-1|TRBJ2-7|.
TGCAGTGCTAGAGATGCAAAGGGATCCTACGAGCAGTACTTC
CSARDAKGSYEQYF
>.|TRBV5-1|TRBJ1-1|TRBD1
TGCGCCAGCAGCTCCACAGGGGGGTTATGGACTGAAGCTTTCTTT
CASSSTGGLWTEAFF
>.|TRBV7-2|TRBJ2-2|.
TGTGCCAGCAGCCGATGGGAGCGGTACACCGGGGAGCTGTTTTTT
CASSRWERYTGELFF
>.|TRBV7-2|TRBJ2-1|.
TGTGCCAGCAGCTCCCCAGCCTGGGGTTCCTACAATGAGCAGTTCTTC
CASSSPAWGSYNEQFF
>.|TRBV6-1|TRBJ1-5|.
TGTGCCAGCAGCGTACAGGCATTGGAGCCCCAGCATTTT
CASSVQALEPQHF
>.|TRBV12-3/TRBV12-4|TRBJ1-2|.
TGTGCCAGCAGCACCAGGACAGCGGCCTATGGCTACACCTTC
CASSTRTAAYGYTF
>.|TRBV20-1|TRBJ2-3|TRBD1
TGCAGTGCTGTGCCCTGGACAGGGGGCACAGATACGCAGTATTTT
CSAVPWTGGTDTQYF
>.|TRBV10-3|TRBJ2-3|.
TGTGCCATCAGTGATTGGCGGACAGATACGCAGTATTTT
CAISDWRTDTQYF
>.|TRBV7-4|TRBJ2-7|TRBD1
TGTGCCAGCAGCCCGCGACAGGGGTTCCCCTACGAGCAGTACTTC
CASSPRQGFPYEQYF
>.|TRBV18|TRBJ2-1|TRBD1
TGTGCCAGCTCACCACCGACAGGGGGAACGCACTACAATGAGCAGTTCTTC
CASSPPTGGTHYNEQFF
>.|TRBV5-1|TRBJ1-6|TRBD1
TGCGCCAGCAGCGGCGGACAGGGATCGTCACCCCTCCACTTT
CASSGGQGSSPLHF
>.|TRBV5-1|TRBJ1-1|.
TGCGCCAGCAGCTTGGCCGGGGCCACTGAAGCTTTCTTT
CASSLAGATEAFF
>few|TRBV6-5|TRBJ1-1|TRBD1
TGTGCCAGCAGGGAACACAGGGGGGGGAACACTGAAGCTTTCTTT
CASREHRGGNTEAFF
>.|TRBV7-9|TRBJ1-1|.
TGCGCCAGCAGCCAAGAACCCCGAGGGTCCACTGAAGCTTTCTTT
CASSQEPRGSTEAFF
>few|TRBV4-2|TRBJ2-4|.
TGTGCCAGCAGCCAAGTGGGCGGGACCACGATCAATTTAGCCAAAAACATTCAGTACTTC
CASSQVGGTTINLAKNIQYF
>.|TRBV12-3/TRBV12-4|TRBJ2-1|.
TGTGCCAGCAGACTATCTAGGGCTTATGAGCAGTTCTTC
CASRLSRAYEQFF
>.|TRBV7-2|TRBJ2-5|TRBD1
TGTGCCAGCAGCCCTCGGGACAGCTTATACAAAGAGACCCAGTACTTC
CASSPRDSLYKETQYF
>.|TRBV7-2|TRBJ1-6|.
TGTGCCAGCGGGAGCTCCTATAATTCACCCCTCCACTTT
CASGSSYNSPLHF
>.|TRBV18|TRBJ2-3|.
TGTGCCAGCTCACTCACAGATACGCAGTATTTT
CASSLTDTQYF
>.|TRBV18|TRBJ2-7|.
TGTGCCAGCTCACCATCTTCCCAGTCCTACGAGCAGTACTTC
CASSPSSQSYEQYF
>once|TRBV6-5|TRBJ1-3|TRBD1
TGTGCCAGCAGAGGGACAGGGAGGCTGGACACCATATATTTT
CASRGTGRLDTIYF
>.|TRBV20-1|TRBJ2-3|TRBD1
TGCAGTGCAGACCACCCCCGGCAGGGGGGCACAGATACGCAGTATTTT
CSADHPRQGGTDTQYF
>.|TRBV20-1|TRBJ1-2|TRBD1
TGCAGTGCTGGTGGACAGGGGGCATGGGGCTACACCTTC
CSAGGQGAWGYTF
>.|TRBV21-1|TRBJ1-5|.
TGTGCCAGCCTCCGGGGGGACAGGAATCAGCCCCAGCATTTT
CASLRGDRNQPQHF
>.|TRBV25-1|TRBJ1-6|TRBD1
TGTGCCAGCAGTGCAGCAGGGGGCTATAATTCACCCCTCCACTTT
CASSAAGGYNSPLHF
>medium-sized|TRBV4-3|TRBJ1-2|.
TGCGCCAGCAGCCCTGGGACGGGGAACTATGGCTACACCTTC
CASSPGTGNYGYTF
>.|TRBV24-1|TRBJ1-2|.
TGTGCCACCGAAGATAGTAACTATGGCTACACCTTC
CATEDSNYGYTF
>.|TRBV5-1|TRBJ2-7|.
TGCGCCAGCAGTCAGTCGGGGGCAGGGGGATACGAGCAGTACTTC
CASSQSGAGGYEQYF
>.|TRBV29-1|TRBJ2-7|.
TGCAGCGTTGGCCAGGAACTATACAAGCAGTACTTC
CSVGQELYKQYF
>few|TRBV7-8|TRBJ2-3|TRBD2
TGTGCCAGCAGCTTAGTACTAGCGGGGGGATCTAGCACAGATACGCAGTATTTT
CASSLVLAGGSSTDTQYF
>.|TRBV4-3|TRBJ1-5|.
TGCGCCAGCAGCCAAGATCAGGGTATGGGTCAGCCCCAGCATTTT
CASSQDQGMGQPQHF
>.|TRBV7-9|TRBJ2-3|TRBD2
TGTGCCAGCAGCCCTAGGCCAGGGGCTAGCGGGGAAACAGATACGCAGTATTTT
CASSPRPGASGETDTQYF
>.|TRBV29-1|TRBJ1-1|.
TGCAGCGTCGTGAATCGGGGAGCGGGGAACACTGAAGCTTTCTTT
CSVVNRGAGNTEAFF
>.|TRBV5-5|TRBJ2-3|.
TGTGCCAGCAGCCGTGCGGGGTTGAGTACAGATACGCAGTATTTT
CASSRAGLSTDTQYF
>.|TRBV18|TRBJ2-1|.
TGTGCCAGCTCACCACTCGCGAGGTGGGAGCAGTTCTTC
CASSPLARWEQFF
>once|TRBV7-9|TRBJ2-5|TRBD2
TGTGCCAGCAGCTTCTCTAGCGGTAGGGTAGAGACCCAGTACTTC
CASSFSSGRVETQYF
>once|TRBV5-1|TRBJ2-2|TRBD1
TGCGCCAGCAGCTTGGACAGGGGTACTGGCGGGGAGCTGTTTTTT
CASSLDRGTGGELFF
>.|TRBV20-1|TRBJ2-3|.
TGCAGTGCTAGTGTTCTAGAAGCCACAGATACGCAGTATTTT
CSASVLEATDTQYF
>.|TRBV7-6|TRBJ1-3|.
TGTGCCAGCAGCTTAGGCCAGGGAGGTCTCGGAAACACCATATATTTT
CASSLGQGGLGNTIYF
>few|TRBV29-1|TRBJ2-6|.
TGCAGCGTTGAGGGTGAGGGGGGGGCCAACGTCCTGACTTTC
CSVEGEGGANVLTF
>.|TRBV5-1|TRBJ2-6|.
TGCGCCAGCAGCCTCCGTGAGACACCTAGCTCTGGGGCCAACGTCCTGACTTTC
CASSLRETPSSGANVLTF
>.|TRBV20-1|TRBJ2-7|.
TGCAGTGCCAACCACGAGACAGTCTACGAGCAGTACTTC
CSANHETVYEQYF
>.|TRBV4-1|TRBJ1-5|.
TGCGCCAGCAGCCCTGGACTGATTCTTTCATATCAGCCCCAGCATTTT
CASSPGLILSYQPQHF
>.|TRBV10-3|TRBJ2-3|TRBD2
TGTGCCATCTCGACTAGCGGACTCACAGATACGCAGTATTTT
CAISTSGLTDTQYF